The 22 T cell receptor beta chains in this list originate from one sample, sequenced in a study of a mutant IDH1 vaccine in newly diagnosed glioma. Specified time point: baseline, week 1 (first vaccination visit). Stated treatment: pre-vaccination baseline after standard-of-care therapy. This table comes from immunoSEQ multiplex PCR, and its TCRdb copy is limited to in-frame clones, with some not included. The repertoire consists of around 87,000 clones, with approximately 83% occurring once and the leading ten covering under 8%. This sample comprised PBMCs, obtained from a glioma patient treated with radiotherapy, temozolomide or both. The receptors come from a woman aged 45-65 years with glioma.

This chain links TRBV19 with TRBJ1-2, with 8 bases lining up with TRBD1. From germline, CDR1 is LNHDA and CDR2 SQIVND (reference sequence). V dropped 1 base and J dropped 5; count of bases not matched to a gene: 6. The length of the CDR3 is 15 residues. CDR3 bases: TGTGCCAGTAGTATAGGACAGGGGCTGTCGTATGGCTACACCTTC. Amino acid sequence: CASSIGQGLSYGYTF.

The chain is built from TRBV30 and TRBJ1-2; D is unclear. V lost 1 base and J 4 bases, leaving 13 bases between the germline ends. Germline CDR1 and CDR2: GTSNPN and SVGIG (reference sequence). The CDR3 loop spans 14 amino acids. CDR3: CAWSATLEGYGYTF. CDR3 DNA sequence: TGTGCCTGGAGTGCCACGCTCGAGGGCTATGGCTACACCTTC.

V and J are TRBV7-2 and TRBJ2-5; D is ambiguous. Trimming removed 1 base from V and 5 bases from J, with 8 bases in between. The V gene's germline CDR1 is SGHTA and CDR2 FQGNSA. CDR3 length equals 13 residues. CDR3 nucleotide sequence: TGTGCCAGCAGCTTAGGGTGGACGGAGACCCAGTACTTC. The encoded protein is CASSLGWTETQYF.

The chain is built from TRBV18 and TRBJ2-5; D uncertain. V lost 2 bases and J lost 2, with 18 bases in between. The CDR3 has 17 residues. Germline loops: CDR1 KGHSH, CDR2 LQKENI. The CDR3 here is CASSPFDNRLPQETQYF. The CDR3 DNA reads as TGTGCCAGCTCACCATTCGATAACAGACTCCCACAAGAGACCCAGTACTTC.

The chain couples TRBV29-1 to TRBJ1-3; D is undetermined. The CDR3 is made up of 11 amino acids. Trimming took 5 bases from V and 3 from J, leaving 5 bases between them. CDR1 is SQVTM, CDR2 ANQGSEA, per germline. CDR3 DNA sequence: TGCAGCGTTTTATATGGAAACACCATATATTTT. Encoded protein: CSVLYGNTIYF. Full variable domain (rest looked up from reference TRBV29-1 and TRBJ1-3): SAVISQKPSRDICQRGTSLTIQCQVDSQVTMMFWYRQQPGQSLTLIATANQGSEATYESGFVIDKFPISRPNLTFSTLTVSNMSPEDSSIYLCSVLYGNTIYFGEGSWLTVV.

This sequence joins TRBV28 and TRBJ1-6, with a possible D match to TRBD1 (6 bases). The CDR3 covers 13 residues. Germline-derived CDR1 and CDR2 are MDHEN and SYDVKM. With 4 bases removed from V and 10 bases from J, the gap between germline ends came to 11 bases. CDR3 DNA: TGTGCCAGCAGTTCTCCAGGGGACTCACCCCTCCACTTT. Residues: CASSSPGDSPLHF.

The chain employs TRBV19 and TRBJ1-1; D may be TRBD1 (5 bases). This CDR3 has 12 amino acids. Germline V gene data show CDR1 as LNHDA and CDR2 as SQIVND (reference sequence). Trimming shortened V by 11 bases and J by 0 bases, and 10 bases separated the two germline ends. The CDR3 loop is CACGHLNTEAFF. The CDR3 region has the DNA TGTGCCTGCGGACACCTGAACACTGAAGCTTTCTTT.

There are a few counts of this clone. As DNA, the CDR3 is TGTGCCAGCAGTGCTACAGACAATCAGCCCCAGCATTTT. Its translation: CASSATDNQPQHF. The chain carries TRBV2 and TRBJ1-5; the D is unclear. Trimming removed 4 bases at V and 3 bases at J, with 7 bases between. The CDR3 has 13 amino acids. CDR1 and CDR2 from the germline V gene are SNHLY and FYNNEI.

The rearrangement links TRBV6-4 to TRBJ1-5; D not resolved. Trimming took 3 bases from V and 3 from J, leaving 6 bases between them. The germline CDR1 and CDR2 sequences are MRHNA and SNTAGT. The CDR3 has 13 residues. CDR3 nucleotides: TGTGCCAGCAGTGAATCGGCCAATCAGCCCCAGCATTTT. This sequence encodes CASSESANQPQHF.

Concerning this clone: A much more abundant neighbour one base away suggests this may be a read error. The rearrangement uses TRBV2 and TRBJ2-3, with 9 bases matching TRBD1. This CDR3 has 14 amino acids. Trimming took 4 bases from V and 1 from J; bases not matched to a gene: 0. Germline CDR1 is SNHLY and CDR2 is FYNNEI. This CDR3 is CASSGTGGTDTQYF. The CDR3 DNA reads TGTGCCAGCAGTGGGACAGGGGGCACAGATACGCAGTATTTT. The full variable domain, completed using reference TRBV2 and TRBJ2-3, is EPEVTQTPSHQVTQMGQEVILRCVPISNHLYFYWYRQILGQKVEFLVSFYNNEISEKSEIFDDQFSVERPDGSNFTLKIRSTKLEDSAMYFCASSGTGGTDTQYFGPGTRLTVL.

The chain joins TRBV5-4 to TRBJ1-1; tentatively, D is TRBD1 (6 bases). V lost 3 bases, J lost 4 bases, and 10 bases lay in between. CDR3 length: 13 residues. The V gene's germline CDR1 is SGHNT and CDR2 YYREEE (reference sequence). The CDR3 DNA reads TGTGCCAGCAGCTCCAGGGGTGGCACTGAAGCTTTCTTT. Amino acids: CASSSRGGTEAFF.

The rearrangement uses TRBV6-1 and TRBJ1-6; 7 positions match TRBD1. Looked up from germline, CDR1 is MNHNS and CDR2 is SASEGT. V was pared by 2 bases and J by 8 bases, with 6 bases of the junction left unmatched. The CDR3 runs 15 residues. The CDR3 coding sequence is TGTGCCAGCAGTGAATATAGGGGGCTTGATTCACCCCTCCACTTT. This sequence encodes CASSEYRGLDSPLHF.

This chain uses TRBV9 with TRBJ1-1; D unclear. The V gene lost 5 bases and the J gene lost 0 bases, with 8 bases spanning the gap. CDR3 length: 13 residues. In germline, CDR1 is SGDLS, CDR2 YYNGEE. The CDR3 is CASSWYMNTEAFF. The CDR3 DNA reads as TGTGCCAGCAGTTGGTACATGAACACTGAAGCTTTCTTT.

This clone was seen once. This sequence joins TRBV9 and TRBJ1-5, with D tentatively TRBD1 (6 bases). The CDR3 sequence is 14 residues long. CDR1 is SGDLS, CDR2 YYNGEE, per germline. The ends were cut back, 0 bases at V and 5 bases at J, with 9 bases in the middle. CDR3 sequence: CASSVDQGHQPQHF. The CDR3 DNA reads TGTGCCAGCAGCGTAGATCAGGGGCATCAGCCCCAGCATTTT.

The V and J genes are TRBV27 and TRBJ1-2; 12 bases fit TRBD1. CDR3 length equals 14 residues. Germline CDR1 reads MNHEY; CDR2 reads SMNVEV (reference sequence). The trim removed 4 bases at V and 8 bases at J, leaving 5 bases unmatched. The CDR3 DNA sequence: TGTGCCAGCAGTTGGGGACAGGGGGCAAGAGGCTACACCTTC. Its protein product is CASSWGQGARGYTF.

This clone was observed a few times. The CDR3 loop reads CASRPASTNYGYTF. CDR3 in DNA: TGTGCCAGCAGGCCAGCATCCACTAACTATGGCTACACCTTC. This rearrangement joins TRBV7-6 to TRBJ1-2, with D unresolved. Looked up from germline, CDR1 is SGHVS and CDR2 is FNYEAQ. Trimming took off 6 bases at V and 0 bases at J, with 11 bases between the two ends. The CDR3 totals 14 residues. Using reference TRBV7-6 and TRBJ1-2 for the parts outside the CDR3, the full variable domain is GAGVSQSPRYKVTKRGQDVALRCDPISGHVSLYWYRQALGQGPEFLTYFNYEAQQDKSGLPNDRFSAERPEGSISTLTIQRTEQRDSAMYRCASRPASTNYGYTFGSGTRLTVV.

On this clone itself: A read error may produce the germline difference seen at one junction end. The chain links TRBV27 to TRBJ1-1; D may be TRBD1 (5 bases). From germline, CDR1 is MNHEY and CDR2 SMNVEV (reference sequence). This CDR3 is 13 amino acids long. CDR3 sequence: CASSIAGNAEAFF. CDR3 nucleotide sequence: TGTGCCAGCAGTATTGCAGGGAACGCTGAAGCTTTCTTT.

The gene calls are TRBV30 and TRBJ2-7; D could derive from TRBD1 or TRBD2 (5 bases each). Germline CDR1 reads GTSNPN; CDR2 reads SVGIG (reference sequence). V was pared by 2 bases and J by 5 bases, with 16 bases between. The CDR3 loop spans 14 amino acids. CDR3 DNA: TGTGCCTGGAGTCTCTCTTCGGGGCTCGACGAGCAGTACTTC. This encodes CAWSLSSGLDEQYF.

The chain combines TRBV5-1 with TRBJ2-7, with TRBD1 matching 10 bases. This CDR3 region has 15 residues. The V gene's germline CDR1 is SGHRS and CDR2 YFSETQ. Trimming at V came to 2 bases and at J to 3 bases, leaving 5 bases not matched to a gene. CDR3 residues: CASSFTGTGVYEQYF. In nucleotides, the CDR3 is TGCGCCAGCAGCTTTACCGGGACAGGGGTCTACGAGCAGTACTTC.

This chain uses TRBV5-1 with TRBJ2-3, with D perhaps matching TRBD2 (6 bases). Trimming cost V 1 base and J 11 bases, with 14 bases left between them. Germline V CDR1 and CDR2: SGHRS, YFSETQ. CDR3 size: 13 residues. CDR3 sequence: CASSLQDSGGQYF. The DNA of the CDR3 is TGCGCCAGCAGCTTGCAAGACTCCGGGGGGCAGTATTTT.

The chain employs TRBV9 and TRBJ1-1; D is unresolved. Deletions cut 0 bases from V and 2 bases from J, with 5 bases between. The length of the CDR3 is 13 residues. The germline V gene encodes CDR1 SGDLS and CDR2 YYNGEE. The CDR3 DNA is TGTGCCAGCAGCGTAGTATCCAACACTGAAGCTTTCTTT. This translates into CASSVVSNTEAFF. The whole variable domain, filled in from reference TRBV9 and TRBJ1-1, reads DSGVTQTPKHLITATGQRVTLRCSPRSGDLSVYWYQQSLDQGLQFLIQYYNGEERAKGNILERFSAQQFPDLHSELNLSSLELGDSALYFCASSVVSNTEAFFGQGTRLTVV.

The rearrangement joins TRBV20-1 to TRBJ2-2; D call uncertain. Germline V gene sequence: CDR1 DFQATT, CDR2 SNEGSKA (reference sequence). V gave up 4 bases and J gave up 5 bases, with 5 bases separating them. The length of the CDR3 is 11 residues. CDR3 sequence reads: CSAKETGELFF. Here the CDR3 DNA reads TGCAGTGCTAAGGAGACCGGGGAGCTGTTTTTT.